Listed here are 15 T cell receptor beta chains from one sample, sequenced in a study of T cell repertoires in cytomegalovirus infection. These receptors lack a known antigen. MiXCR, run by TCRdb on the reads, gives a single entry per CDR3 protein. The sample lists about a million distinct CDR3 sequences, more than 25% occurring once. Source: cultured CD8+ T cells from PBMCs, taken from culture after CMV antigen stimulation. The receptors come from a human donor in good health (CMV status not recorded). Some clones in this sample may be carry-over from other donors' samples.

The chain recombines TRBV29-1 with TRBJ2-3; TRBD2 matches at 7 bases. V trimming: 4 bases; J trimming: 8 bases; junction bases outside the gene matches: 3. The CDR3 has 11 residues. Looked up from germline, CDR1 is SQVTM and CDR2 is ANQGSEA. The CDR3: CSVVGRGTQYF. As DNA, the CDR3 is TGCAGCGTTGTTGGGAGGGGTACGCAGTATTTT.

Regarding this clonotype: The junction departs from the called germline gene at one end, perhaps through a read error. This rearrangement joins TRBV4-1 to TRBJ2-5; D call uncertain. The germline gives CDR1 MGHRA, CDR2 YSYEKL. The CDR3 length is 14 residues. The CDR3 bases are TGTGCCAGCAGCCAGGTCCAGGATCAAGAGACCCAGTACTTC. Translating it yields CASSQVQDQETQYF.

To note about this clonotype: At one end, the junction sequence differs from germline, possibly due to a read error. CDR3: CVTSRDRRDIYGYTF. CDR3 bases: TGTGTCACCAGCAGAGATCGGCGGGACATCTATGGCTACACCTTC. V and J are TRBV15 and TRBJ1-2, with TRBD1 as a possible D gene (6 bases). The CDR3 consists of 15 residues. Germline V lookup: CDR1 LNHNV, CDR2 YYDKDF (reference sequence).

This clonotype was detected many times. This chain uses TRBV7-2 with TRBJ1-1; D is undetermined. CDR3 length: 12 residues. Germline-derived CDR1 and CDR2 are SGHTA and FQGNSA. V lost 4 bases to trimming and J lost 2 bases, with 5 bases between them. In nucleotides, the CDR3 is TGTGCCAGCAGCTGGTCCAACACTGAAGCTTTCTTT. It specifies CASSWSNTEAFF.

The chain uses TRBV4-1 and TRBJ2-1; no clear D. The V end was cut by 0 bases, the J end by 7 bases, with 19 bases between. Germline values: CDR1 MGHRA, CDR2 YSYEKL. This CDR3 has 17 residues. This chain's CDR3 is CASSQDPANSMGNEQFF. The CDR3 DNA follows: TGCGCCAGCAGCCAAGATCCGGCTAATTCTATGGGAAATGAGCAGTTCTTC.

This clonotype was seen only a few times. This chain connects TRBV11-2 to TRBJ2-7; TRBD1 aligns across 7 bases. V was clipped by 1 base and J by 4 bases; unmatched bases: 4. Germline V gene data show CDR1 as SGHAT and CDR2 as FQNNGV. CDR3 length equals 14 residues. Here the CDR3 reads CASSLARGTYEQYF. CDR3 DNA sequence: TGTGCCAGCAGCTTAGCCAGGGGGACATACGAGCAGTACTTC. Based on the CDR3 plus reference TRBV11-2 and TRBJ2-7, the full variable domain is EAGVAQSPRYKIIEKRQSVAFWCNPISGHATLYWYQQILGQGPKLLIQFQNNGVVDDSQLPKDRFSAERLKGVDSTLKIQPAKLEDSAVYLCASSLARGTYEQYFGPGTRLTVT.

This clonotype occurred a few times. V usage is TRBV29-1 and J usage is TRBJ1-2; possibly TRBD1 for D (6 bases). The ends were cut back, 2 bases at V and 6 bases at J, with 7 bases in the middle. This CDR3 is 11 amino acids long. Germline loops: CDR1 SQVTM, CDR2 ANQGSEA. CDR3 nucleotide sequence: TGCAGCGTTGAATACAGGGATGGCTACACCTTC. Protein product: CSVEYRDGYTF.

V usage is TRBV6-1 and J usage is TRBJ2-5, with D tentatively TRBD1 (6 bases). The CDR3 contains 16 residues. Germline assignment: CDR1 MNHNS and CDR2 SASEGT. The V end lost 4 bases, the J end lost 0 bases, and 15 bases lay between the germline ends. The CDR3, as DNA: TGTGCCAGCAGTGCTATGGACAGTCTGTACCAAGAGACCCAGTACTTC. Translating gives CASSAMDSLYQETQYF.

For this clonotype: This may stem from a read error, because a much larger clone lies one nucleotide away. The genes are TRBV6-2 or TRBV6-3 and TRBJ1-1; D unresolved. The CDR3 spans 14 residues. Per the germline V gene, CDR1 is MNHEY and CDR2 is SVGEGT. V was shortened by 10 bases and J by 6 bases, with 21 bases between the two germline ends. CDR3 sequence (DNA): TGTGCCAACAGAAACGGAGGGTGGATTGCTGAAGCTTTCTTT. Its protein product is CANRNGGWIAEAFF.

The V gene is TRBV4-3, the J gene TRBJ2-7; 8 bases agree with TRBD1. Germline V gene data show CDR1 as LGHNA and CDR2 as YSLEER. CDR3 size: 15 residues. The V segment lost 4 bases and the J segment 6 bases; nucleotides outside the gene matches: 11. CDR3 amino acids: CASSPGVGQAVEQYV. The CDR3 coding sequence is TGCGCCAGCAGCCCCGGGGTGGGACAGGCTGTCGAGCAGTACGTC.

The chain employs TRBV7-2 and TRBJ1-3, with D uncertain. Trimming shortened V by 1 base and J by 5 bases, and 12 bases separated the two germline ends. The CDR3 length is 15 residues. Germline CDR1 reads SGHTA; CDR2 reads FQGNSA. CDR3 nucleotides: TGTGCCAGCAGCTTAGTATGGGATCCAAGAAACACCATATATTTT. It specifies CASSLVWDPRNTIYF.

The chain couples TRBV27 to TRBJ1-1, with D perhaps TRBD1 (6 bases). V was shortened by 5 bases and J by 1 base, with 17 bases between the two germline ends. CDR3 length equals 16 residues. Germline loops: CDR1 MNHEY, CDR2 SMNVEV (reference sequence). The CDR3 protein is CASSPSSGDWNTEAFF. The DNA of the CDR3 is TGTGCCAGCAGTCCATCTTCAGGGGATTGGAACACTGAAGCTTTCTTT.

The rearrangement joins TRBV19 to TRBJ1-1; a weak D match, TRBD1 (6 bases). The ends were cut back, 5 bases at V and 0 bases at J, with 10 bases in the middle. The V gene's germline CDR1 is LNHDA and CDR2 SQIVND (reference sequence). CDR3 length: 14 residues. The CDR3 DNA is TGTGCCAGTAGTCAAGACAGGTTGAACACTGAAGCTTTCTTT. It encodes CASSQDRLNTEAFF.

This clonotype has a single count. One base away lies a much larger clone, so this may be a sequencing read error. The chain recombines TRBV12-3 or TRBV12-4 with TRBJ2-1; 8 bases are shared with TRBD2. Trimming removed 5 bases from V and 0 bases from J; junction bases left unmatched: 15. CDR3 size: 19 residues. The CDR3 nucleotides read TGTGCCAGCAGTCCCGGGGAAGCGGGGGCCCAAAGCTCCTACAATGAGCAGTTCTTC. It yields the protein CASSPGEAGAQSSYNEQFF.

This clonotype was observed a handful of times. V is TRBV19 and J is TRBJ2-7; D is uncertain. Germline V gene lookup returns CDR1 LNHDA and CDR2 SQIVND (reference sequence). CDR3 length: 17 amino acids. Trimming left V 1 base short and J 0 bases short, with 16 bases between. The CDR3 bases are TGTGCCAGTAGTATAGTTGCAGACGGCCCTTACTCCTACGAGCAGTACTTC. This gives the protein CASSIVADGPYSYEQYF.